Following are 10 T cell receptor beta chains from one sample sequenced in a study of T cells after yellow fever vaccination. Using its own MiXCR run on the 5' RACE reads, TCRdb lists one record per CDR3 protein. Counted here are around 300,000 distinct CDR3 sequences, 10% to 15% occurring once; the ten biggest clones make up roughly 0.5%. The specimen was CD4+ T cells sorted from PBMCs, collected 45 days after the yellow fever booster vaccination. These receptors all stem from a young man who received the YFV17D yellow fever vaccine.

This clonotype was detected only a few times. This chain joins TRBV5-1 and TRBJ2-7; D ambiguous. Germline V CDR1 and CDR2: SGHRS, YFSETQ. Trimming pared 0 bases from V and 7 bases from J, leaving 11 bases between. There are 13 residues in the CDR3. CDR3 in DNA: TGCGCCAGCAGCTTGGATCAGGTTGGGGAGCAGTACTTC. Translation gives CASSLDQVGEQYF. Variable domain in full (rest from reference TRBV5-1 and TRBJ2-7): KAGVTQTPRYLIKTRGQQVTLSCSPISGHRSVSWYQQTPGQGLQFLFEYFSETQRNKGNFPGRFSGRQFSNSRSEMNVSTLELGDSALYLCASSLDQVGEQYFGPGTRLTVT.

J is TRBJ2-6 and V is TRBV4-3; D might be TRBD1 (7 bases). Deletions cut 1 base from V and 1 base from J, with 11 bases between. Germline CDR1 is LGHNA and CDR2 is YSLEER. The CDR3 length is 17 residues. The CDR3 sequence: CASSQAGGISGANVLTF. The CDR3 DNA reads TGCGCCAGCAGCCAAGCAGGGGGGATTTCTGGGGCCAACGTCCTGACTTTC.

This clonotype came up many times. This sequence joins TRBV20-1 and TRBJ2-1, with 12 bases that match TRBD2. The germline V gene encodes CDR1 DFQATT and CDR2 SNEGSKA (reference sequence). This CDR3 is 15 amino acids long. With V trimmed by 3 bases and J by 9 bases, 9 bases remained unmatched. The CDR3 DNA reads TGCAGTGCTAGCCCAACTAGCGGGAGGACCGTTGAGCAGTTCTTC. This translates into CSASPTSGRTVEQFF.

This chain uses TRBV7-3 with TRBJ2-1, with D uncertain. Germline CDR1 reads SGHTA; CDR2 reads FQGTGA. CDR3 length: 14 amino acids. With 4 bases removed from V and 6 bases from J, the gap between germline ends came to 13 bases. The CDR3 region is CASSSPGWGNEQFF. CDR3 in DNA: TGTGCCAGCAGCTCCCCCGGTTGGGGCAATGAGCAGTTCTTC.

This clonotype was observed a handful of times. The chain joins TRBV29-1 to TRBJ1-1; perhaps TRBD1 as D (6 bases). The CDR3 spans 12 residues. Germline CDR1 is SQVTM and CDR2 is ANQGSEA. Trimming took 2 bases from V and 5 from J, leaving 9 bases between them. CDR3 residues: CSVEWGRTEAFF. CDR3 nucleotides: TGCAGCGTTGAATGGGGGCGTACTGAAGCTTTCTTT.

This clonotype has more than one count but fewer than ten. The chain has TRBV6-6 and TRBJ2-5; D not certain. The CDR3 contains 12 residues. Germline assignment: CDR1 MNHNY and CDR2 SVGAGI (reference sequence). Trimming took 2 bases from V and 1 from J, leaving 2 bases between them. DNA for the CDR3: TGTGCCAGCAGTTACCGCCAAGAGACCCAGTACTTC. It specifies CASSYRQETQYF.

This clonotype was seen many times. CDR3 DNA sequence: TGTGCCAGCAGTGACACTAGCGGAATCACCGGGGAGCTGTTTTTT. Its translation: CASSDTSGITGELFF. V is TRBV6-1 and J is TRBJ2-2; 8 bases map to TRBD2. CDR3 length equals 15 residues. CDR1 and CDR2 from the germline V gene are MNHNS and SASEGT. J was trimmed by 4 bases and V by 3 bases; bases with no gene match: 4.

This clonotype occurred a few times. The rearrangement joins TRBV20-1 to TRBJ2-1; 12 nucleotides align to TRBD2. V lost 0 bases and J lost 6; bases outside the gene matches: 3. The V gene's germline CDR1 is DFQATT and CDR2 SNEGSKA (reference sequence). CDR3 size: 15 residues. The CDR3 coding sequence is TGCAGTGCTAGAGATCCACTAGCGGGAGGCAATGAGCAGTTCTTC. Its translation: CSARDPLAGGNEQFF.

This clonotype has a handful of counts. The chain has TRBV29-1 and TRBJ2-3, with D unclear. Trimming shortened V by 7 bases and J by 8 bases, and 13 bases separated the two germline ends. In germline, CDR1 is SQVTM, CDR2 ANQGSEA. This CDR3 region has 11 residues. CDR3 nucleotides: TGCAGCGACTCCTCCGTGGGTACGCAGTATTTT. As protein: CSDSSVGTQYF.

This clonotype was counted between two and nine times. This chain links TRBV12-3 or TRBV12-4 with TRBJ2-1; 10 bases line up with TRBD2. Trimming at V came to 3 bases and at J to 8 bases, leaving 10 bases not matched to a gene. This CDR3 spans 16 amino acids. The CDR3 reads CASSFRASGRMHEQFF. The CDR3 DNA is TGTGCCAGCAGTTTCAGGGCTAGCGGGAGAATGCATGAGCAGTTCTTC.